The count of the clone carrying this TCR beta chain is one. The sample is drawn from a study of cytomegalovirus exposure and HLA in healthy donors. This PCR relied on a set of 60 Vbeta primers and 13 Jbeta primers. TCRdb keeps only in-frame clones here, not all; method: immunoSEQ multiplex PCR. The sample has about 210,000 clones; about 85% are singletons. Trimming cost V 0 bases and J 7 bases, with 10 bases left between them. This CDR3 has 15 residues. Germline V gives CDR1 LNHNV, CDR2 YYDKDF (reference sequence). This clonotype was sampled from a woman between 45 and 65 years old in good health and CMV-seropositive. The V gene is TRBV15, the J gene TRBJ1-6; possible D gene TRBD1, 5 bases. Specimen: PBMCs. CDR3 loop: CATSRDQGGNSPLHF. CDR3 DNA: TGTGCCACCAGCAGAGATCAGGGAGGCAATTCACCCCTCCACTTT. The variable domain in full, with the rest retrieved from reference TRBV15 and TRBJ1-6, is DAMVIQNPRYQVTQFGKPVTLSCSQTLNHNVMYWYQQKSSQAPKLLFHYYDKDFNNEADTPDNFQSRRPNTSFCFLDIRSPGLGDTAMYLCATSRDQGGNSPLHFGNGTRLTVT.